The entry below describes one T cell receptor (beta chain). Its antigen is as yet unknown. Vbeta (60) and Jbeta (13) primers were used in the PCR. This table comes from immunoSEQ multiplex PCR, and its TCRdb copy is limited to in-frame clones, with some not included. In the table there are about 95,000 clones, 70% to 80% of which are singletons. From germline, CDR1 is SGHRS and CDR2 YFSETQ. The CDR3 is 13 amino acids. The V and J ends lost 8 bases and 2 bases, in that order; junction bases with no gene match: 4. These data belong to a study of cytomegalovirus exposure and HLA in healthy donors. Study-wide points: One variant, a missense change in DCLRE1C, was linked in a later analysis to TCR beta V- and J-gene trimming. The productive fraction for most TCR beta V segments was about 87% or about 30% in an earlier analysis.

The receptor comes from a man aged 18 to 35 in good health and CMV-seropositive. Source material: PBMCs. The rearrangement uses TRBV5-1 and TRBJ2-3, with TRBD2 matching over 8 bases. The CDR3 sequence is CASAGGSTDTQYF. Written as DNA, the CDR3 is TGCGCCAGTGCGGGGGGATCCACAGATACGCAGTATTTT.